This entry features one T cell receptor beta chain sequence. Its target is unknown. This sample stems from a study of chemoradiotherapy in HPV16-positive cancers. Study-level points and caveats: The functional HPV-specific definition rests on just a couple of HPV16-positive patients. Non-HPV-specific T cells did not expand in tumors during treatment, whereas candidate HPV-specific clones and E7-related motifs did.

Some clones are missing from TCRdb's copy, which holds only in-frame ones; the method was immunoSEQ multiplex PCR. The sample records some 31,000 clones, about 89% being singletons. Over chemoradiotherapy, repertoires were sampled more than once. V was pared by 4 bases and J by 0 bases, with 12 bases between. This CDR3 is 15 amino acids long. Germline V gene sequence: CDR1 KGHSH, CDR2 LQKENI. The source is a human donor with HPV-associated anogenital cancer. The chain recombines TRBV18 with TRBJ1-2, with TRBD1 as a possible D gene (6 bases). Specimen: blood, collected from a patient who underwent chemoradiotherapy. CDR3 sequence (DNA): TGTGCCAGCTCACTGGACAGTGTAGCTAACTATGGCTACACCTTC. Residues: CASSLDSVANYGYTF.